The clone carrying this T cell receptor beta chain was observed many times. Its antigen is currently unknown. Trimming left V 5 bases short and J 3 bases short, with 8 bases between. Germline CDR1 reads KGHSH; CDR2 reads LQKENI. The CDR3 is made up of 14 amino acids. The sample belongs to a study of beta chain features in type 1 diabetes. One heparinised draw, averaging roughly 0.12 L, was taken per donor. CD45RO/CCR7/CD25/CD127/CD95/CD27 separated CD4+ naive, central memory, regulatory and stem cell-like memory cells by sorting. Study conclusions and caveats: Among type 1 diabetes patients, VDJ junctions had fewer insertions and more deletions. Cells with high TCR expression could be over-represented when cDNA is sequenced. When Type 1 diabetes patients were examined, their TCRB CDR3s proved moderately but significantly shorter in all four CD4+ subsets.

Reverse transcribing all isolated RNA meant expressed TCRB transcripts were sequenced. Libraries were prepared by immunoSEQ multiplex PCR; TCRdb keeps only in-frame clonotypes and omits some of them. The sample consists of some 350,000 clones, about 13% of them appearing once. The V and J genes are TRBV18 and TRBJ2-6; D remains unclear. The sequence came from a woman in her late teens or twenties with type 1 diabetes. The specimen sequenced was naive CD4+ T cells from blood. The CDR3 sequence: CASSDPGGANVLTF. As DNA, the CDR3 is TGTGCCAGCTCAGATCCCGGTGGGGCCAACGTCCTGACTTTC.